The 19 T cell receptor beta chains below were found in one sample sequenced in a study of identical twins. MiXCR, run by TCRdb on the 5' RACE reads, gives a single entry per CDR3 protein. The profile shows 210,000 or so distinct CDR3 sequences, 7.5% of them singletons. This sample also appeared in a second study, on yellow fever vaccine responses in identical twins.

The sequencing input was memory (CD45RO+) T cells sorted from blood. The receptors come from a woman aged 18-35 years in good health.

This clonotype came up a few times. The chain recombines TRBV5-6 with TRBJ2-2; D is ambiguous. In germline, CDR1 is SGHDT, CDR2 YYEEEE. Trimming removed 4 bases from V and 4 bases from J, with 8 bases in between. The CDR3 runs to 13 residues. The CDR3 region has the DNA TGTGCCAGCAGCGCGACATCCACCGGGGAGCTGTTTTTT. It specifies CASSATSTGELFF.

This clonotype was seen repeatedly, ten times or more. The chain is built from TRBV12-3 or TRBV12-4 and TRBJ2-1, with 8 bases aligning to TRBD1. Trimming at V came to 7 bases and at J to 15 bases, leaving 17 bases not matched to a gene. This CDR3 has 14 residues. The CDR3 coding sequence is TGTGCCAGCAAGCCAGGGGGCCTAAATAGTGATTCGTTCTTC. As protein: CASKPGGLNSDSFF.

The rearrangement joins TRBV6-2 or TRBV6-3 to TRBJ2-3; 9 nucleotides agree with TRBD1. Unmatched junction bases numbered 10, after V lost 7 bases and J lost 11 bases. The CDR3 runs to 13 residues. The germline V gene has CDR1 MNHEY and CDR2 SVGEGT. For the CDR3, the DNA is TGTGCCAGCAAACTGGGACAGGGAGGCGGGCAGTATTTT. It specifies CASKLGQGGGQYF.

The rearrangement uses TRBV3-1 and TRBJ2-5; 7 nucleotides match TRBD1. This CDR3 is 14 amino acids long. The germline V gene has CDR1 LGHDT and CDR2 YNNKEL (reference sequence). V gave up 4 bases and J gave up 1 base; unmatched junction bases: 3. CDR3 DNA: TGTGCCAGCAGCCCAGGGGGACGCCAAGAGACCCAGTACTTC. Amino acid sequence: CASSPGGRQETQYF.

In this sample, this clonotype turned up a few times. Written as DNA, the CDR3 is TGTGCCAGCAGCCGAGGGGAGGGGTATACTGAAGCTTTCTTT. This codes for CASSRGEGYTEAFF. The V gene is TRBV7-3, the J gene TRBJ1-1; possible D gene TRBD1, 5 bases. The CDR3 loop spans 14 amino acids. CDR1 and CDR2 from the germline V gene are SGHTA and FQGTGA. V dropped 5 bases and J dropped 5 bases, with 15 bases sitting between them.

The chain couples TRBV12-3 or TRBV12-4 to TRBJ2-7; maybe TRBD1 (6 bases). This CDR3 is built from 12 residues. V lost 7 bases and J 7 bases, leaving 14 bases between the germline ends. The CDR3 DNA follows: TGTGCCAGCAAGATACAGGGTGAAGAGCAGTACTTC. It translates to CASKIQGEEQYF.

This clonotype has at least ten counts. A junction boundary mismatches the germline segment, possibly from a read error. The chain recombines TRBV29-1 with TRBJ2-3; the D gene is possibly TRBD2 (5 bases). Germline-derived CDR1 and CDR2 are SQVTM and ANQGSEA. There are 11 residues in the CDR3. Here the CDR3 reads CSVQERDTQYF. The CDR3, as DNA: TGCAGCGTTCAAGAGCGGGATACGCAGTATTTT.

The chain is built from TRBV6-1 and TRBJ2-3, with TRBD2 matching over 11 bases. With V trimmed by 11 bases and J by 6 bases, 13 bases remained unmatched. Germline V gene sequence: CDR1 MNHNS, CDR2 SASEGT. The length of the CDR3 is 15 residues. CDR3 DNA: TGTGCCTCCGGAGGGACTAGCGGCCTATCGGATACGCAGTATTTT. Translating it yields CASGGTSGLSDTQYF.

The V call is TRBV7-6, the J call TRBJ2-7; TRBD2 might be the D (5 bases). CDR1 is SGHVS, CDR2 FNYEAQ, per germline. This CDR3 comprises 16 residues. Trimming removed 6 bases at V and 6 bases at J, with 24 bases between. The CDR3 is CASRRTAATSSGEQYF. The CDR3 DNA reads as TGTGCCAGCAGGCGCACAGCGGCCACTAGTTCTGGCGAGCAGTACTTC.

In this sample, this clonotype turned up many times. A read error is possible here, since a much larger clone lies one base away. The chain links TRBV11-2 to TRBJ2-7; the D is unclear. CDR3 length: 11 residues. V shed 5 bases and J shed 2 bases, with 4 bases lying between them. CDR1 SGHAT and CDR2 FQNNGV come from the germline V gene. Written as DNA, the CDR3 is TGTGCCAGCAGCCCAGCCTACGAGCAGTACTTC. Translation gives CASSPAYEQYF.

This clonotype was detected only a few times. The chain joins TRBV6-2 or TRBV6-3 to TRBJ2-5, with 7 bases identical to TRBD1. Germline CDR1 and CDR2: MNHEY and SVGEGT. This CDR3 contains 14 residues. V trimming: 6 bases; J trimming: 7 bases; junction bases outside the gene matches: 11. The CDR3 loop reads CASRKGTDTGTQYF. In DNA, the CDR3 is TGTGCCAGCAGAAAAGGGACAGACACAGGGACCCAGTACTTC.

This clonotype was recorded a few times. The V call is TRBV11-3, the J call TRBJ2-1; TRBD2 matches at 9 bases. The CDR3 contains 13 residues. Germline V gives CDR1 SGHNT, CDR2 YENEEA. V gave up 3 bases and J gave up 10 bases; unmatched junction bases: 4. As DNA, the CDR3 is TGTGCCAGCAGCTTTCAAGCGGGAGGCGAGCAGTTCTTC. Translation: CASSFQAGGEQFF.

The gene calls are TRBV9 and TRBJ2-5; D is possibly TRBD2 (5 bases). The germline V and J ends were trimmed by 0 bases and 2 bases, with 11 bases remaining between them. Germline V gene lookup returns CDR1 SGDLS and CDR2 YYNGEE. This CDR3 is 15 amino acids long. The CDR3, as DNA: TGTGCCAGCAGCGTAGGTGGTAGCGCTCAAGAGACCCAGTACTTC. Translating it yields CASSVGGSAQETQYF. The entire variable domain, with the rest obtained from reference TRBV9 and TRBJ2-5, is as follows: DSGVTQTPKHLITATGQRVTLRCSPRSGDLSVYWYQQSLDQGLQFLIQYYNGEERAKGNILERFSAQQFPDLHSELNLSSLELGDSALYFCASSVGGSAQETQYFGPGTRLLVL.

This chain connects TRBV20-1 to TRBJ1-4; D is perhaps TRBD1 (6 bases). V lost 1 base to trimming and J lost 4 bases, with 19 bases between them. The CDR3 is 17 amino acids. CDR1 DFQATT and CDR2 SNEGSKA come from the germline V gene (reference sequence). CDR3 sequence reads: CSARVGGGLIRNEKLFF. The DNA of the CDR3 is TGCAGTGCTAGAGTTGGCGGGGGCCTCATTCGTAATGAAAAACTGTTTTTT.

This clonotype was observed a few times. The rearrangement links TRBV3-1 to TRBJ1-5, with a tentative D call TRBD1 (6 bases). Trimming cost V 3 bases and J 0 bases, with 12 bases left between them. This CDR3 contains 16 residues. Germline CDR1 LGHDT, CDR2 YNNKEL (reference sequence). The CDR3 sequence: CASSQATGSSNQPQHF. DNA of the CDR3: TGTGCCAGCAGCCAGGCAACAGGGTCTAGCAATCAGCCCCAGCATTTT.

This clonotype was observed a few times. As DNA, the CDR3 is TGCGCCAGCAGCCAAGATTCGACTGTCGGCACCGGGGAGCTGTTTTTT. Protein: CASSQDSTVGTGELFF. This chain connects TRBV4-3 to TRBJ2-2; no reliable D call. Per the germline V gene, CDR1 is LGHNA and CDR2 is YSLEER. The V end was cut by 0 bases, the J end by 4 bases, with 12 bases between. This CDR3 comprises 16 residues.

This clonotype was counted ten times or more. CDR3 coding DNA: TGTGCCAGCAGTCTGACCGCTTACGAGCCCCAGCATTTT. Protein sequence: CASSLTAYEPQHF. The gene calls are TRBV6-2 or TRBV6-3 and TRBJ1-5; D remains ambiguous. The CDR3 contains 13 residues. Trimming took 5 bases from V and 8 from J, leaving 13 bases between them. CDR1 is MNHEY, CDR2 SVGEGT, per germline.

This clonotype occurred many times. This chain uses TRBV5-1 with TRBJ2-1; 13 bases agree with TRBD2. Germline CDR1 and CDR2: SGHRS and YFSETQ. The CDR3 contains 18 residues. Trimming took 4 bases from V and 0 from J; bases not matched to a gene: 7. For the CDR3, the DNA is TGCGCCAGCAGCCCGGGACTAGCGGGGAGGAGCTCCTACAATGAGCAGTTCTTC. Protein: CASSPGLAGRSSYNEQFF.

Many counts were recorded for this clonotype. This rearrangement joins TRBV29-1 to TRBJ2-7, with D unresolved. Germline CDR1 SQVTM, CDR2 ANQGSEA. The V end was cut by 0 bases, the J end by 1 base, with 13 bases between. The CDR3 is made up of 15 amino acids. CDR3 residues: CSVEDKGTGSYEQYF. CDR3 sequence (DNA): TGCAGCGTTGAAGATAAGGGAACTGGGTCCTACGAGCAGTACTTC.